Shown below are 30 T cell receptor beta chains from a single sample sequenced in a study of T cell repertoires in cytomegalovirus infection. These receptors are not linked to any known antigen. TCRdb passed the reads through MiXCR, listing each CDR3 protein once. The profile covers fewer than 350,000 distinct CDR3 sequences, with about 29% appearing a single time and around 19% taken by the ten largest. The specimen comprised cultured PBMCs, sampled from culture after CMV antigen stimulation. These receptors came from a human donor in good health (CMV status not recorded). Some clones in this sample may be carry-over from other donors' samples.

This clonotype was observed a handful of times. The rearrangement uses TRBV18 and TRBJ2-7; D is uncertain. V lost 3 bases to trimming and J lost 3 bases, with 12 bases between them. The CDR3 is 14 amino acids. CDR1 and CDR2 from the germline V gene are KGHSH and LQKENI. CDR3 sequence reads: CASSPGYTDYEQYF. The CDR3 DNA follows: TGTGCCAGCTCACCGGGATACACGGACTACGAGCAGTACTTC. Together with reference TRBV18 and TRBJ2-7, the CDR3 gives the full variable domain: NAGVMQNPRHLVRRRGQEARLRCSPMKGHSHVYWYRQLPEEGLKFMVYLQKENIIDESGMPKERFSAEFPKEGPSILRIQQVVRGDSAAYFCASSPGYTDYEQYFGPGTRLTVT.

Ten or more counts support this clonotype. The chain carries TRBV7-6 and TRBJ1-5, with 7 bases identical to TRBD1. Germline loops: CDR1 SGHVS, CDR2 FNYEAQ. V lost 5 bases, J lost 3 bases, and 10 bases stayed unmatched. The CDR3 runs to 16 residues. CDR3 in DNA: TGTGCCAGCAGCCCAGACAGGGCAGGGAACAATCAGCCCCAGCATTTT. Translated: CASSPDRAGNNQPQHF.

The chain joins TRBV5-1 to TRBJ2-1; 9 bases are shared with TRBD2. The CDR3 runs to 14 residues. With 2 bases clipped from V and 6 bases from J, the junction kept 3 bases outside the gene matches. In germline, CDR1 is SGHRS, CDR2 YFSETQ. In nucleotides, the CDR3 is TGCGCCAGCAGCTTCCCGGGACTAGCCAATGAGCAGTTCTTC. Translated: CASSFPGLANEQFF.

CDR3 nucleotide sequence: TGTGCCAGCAGCTCGGATGGGGTAGGCGAGCAGTACTTC. Its translation: CASSSDGVGEQYF. The J gene is TRBJ2-7, the V gene TRBV7-2; D is unclear. This CDR3 has 13 amino acids. V was clipped by 4 bases and J by 6 bases, with 13 bases between them. Germline V gene sequence: CDR1 SGHTA, CDR2 FQGNSA.

The chain recombines TRBV19 with TRBJ1-5; D gene unclear. The CDR3 extends over 15 amino acids. Per the germline V gene, CDR1 is LNHDA and CDR2 is SQIVND (reference sequence). Trimming cost V 3 bases and J 3 bases, with 12 bases left between them. This CDR3 reads CASSISEGSNQPQHF. CDR3 in DNA: TGTGCCAGTAGTATCAGCGAGGGCTCCAATCAGCCCCAGCATTTT. Drawing the rest from reference TRBV19 and TRBJ1-5, the complete variable domain is DGGITQSPKYLFRKEGQNVTLSCEQNLNHDAMYWYRQDPGQGLRLIYYSQIVNDFQKGDIAEGYSVSREKKESFPLTVTSAQKNPTAFYLCASSISEGSNQPQHFGDGTRLSIL.

This clonotype occurred a few times. V is TRBV6-5 and J is TRBJ2-1; no clear D. V was shortened by 6 bases and J by 3 bases, with 24 bases between the two germline ends. CDR3 size: 18 residues. Germline CDR1 and CDR2: MNHEY and SVGAGI. The CDR3 loop is CASSHPPVTRDLYNEQFF. The DNA for the CDR3 is TGTGCCAGCAGCCACCCTCCGGTGACCAGAGACCTCTACAATGAGCAGTTCTTC.

V usage is TRBV19 and J usage is TRBJ2-1, with TRBD1 matching over 8 bases. V dropped 2 bases and J dropped 0; count of bases not matched to a gene: 6. Germline loops: CDR1 LNHDA, CDR2 SQIVND (reference sequence). The CDR3 consists of 17 residues. CDR3 amino acids: CASSIYATGDSYNEQFF. CDR3 nucleotides: TGTGCCAGTAGTATATATGCGACAGGGGACTCCTACAATGAGCAGTTCTTC.

The chain has TRBV9 and TRBJ2-7, with 7 bases aligning to TRBD1. The CDR3 has 14 residues. V was clipped by 0 bases and J by 5 bases; unmatched bases: 5. Per the germline V gene, CDR1 is SGDLS and CDR2 is YYNGEE. CDR3 nucleotide sequence: TGTGCCAGCAGCGTAGATGGCAGGGGGAACGAGCAGTACTTC. It yields the protein CASSVDGRGNEQYF.

In this sample, this clonotype turned up many times. The chain has TRBV7-2 and TRBJ1-6; D is uncertain. CDR1 is SGHTA and CDR2 is FQGNSA in the germline V gene. Trimming cost V 5 bases and J 4 bases, with 6 bases left between them. The length of the CDR3 is 13 residues. CDR3 in DNA: TGTGCCAGCAGCGCCGGATATAATTCACCCCTCCACTTT. Protein product: CASSAGYNSPLHF. The full variable domain, rest sourced from reference TRBV7-2 and TRBJ1-6, is GAGVSQSPSNKVTEKGKDVELRCDPISGHTALYWYRQSLGQGLEFLIYFQGNSAPDKSGLPSDRFSAERTGGSVSTLTIQRTQQEDSAVYLCASSAGYNSPLHFGNGTRLTVT.

Concerning this clonotype itself: As the CDR3 is not closed by the conserved phenylalanine or tryptophan, this likely results from a read error. As DNA, the CDR3 is TGTGCCAGCAGTTACGGCAGGTTCTATGGCTACACCCTC. It is translated as CASSYGRFYGYTL. This chain uses TRBV6-8 with TRBJ1-2; D is unclear. Trimming removed 2 bases at V and 4 bases at J, with 8 bases between. The length of the CDR3 is 13 residues. The germline V gene encodes CDR1 MNHGY and CDR2 SAAAGT.

The chain recombines TRBV28 with TRBJ2-7; no reliable D call. V lost 5 bases, J lost 0 bases, and 14 bases lay in between. CDR1 is MDHEN and CDR2 is SYDVKM in the germline V gene. The CDR3 extends over 15 amino acids. The CDR3 coding sequence is TGTGCCAGCAGTAACACCGGACGGGTCTCCTACGAGCAGTACTTC. Its translation is CASSNTGRVSYEQYF.

In its sample, this clonotype was seen a few times. The rearrangement uses TRBV6-1 and TRBJ2-1; TRBD1 aligns across 7 bases. The CDR3 length is 12 residues. CDR1 and CDR2 (germline): MNHNS, SASEGT. With 6 bases clipped from V and 5 bases from J, the junction kept 1 base outside the gene matches. The CDR3 nucleotides read TGTGCCAGCAGAGGGACAGACAATGAGCAGTTCTTC. Encoded protein: CASRGTDNEQFF.

This clonotype was counted between two and nine times. V is TRBV28 and J is TRBJ2-6; no firm D call. Looked up from germline, CDR1 is MDHEN and CDR2 is SYDVKM. This CDR3 spans 15 amino acids. V was shortened by 4 bases and J by 2 bases, with 9 bases between the two germline ends. The CDR3 sequence: CASSSWVTGANVLTF. DNA of the CDR3: TGTGCCAGCAGTTCGTGGGTGACTGGGGCCAACGTCCTGACTTTC.

The rearrangement joins TRBV2 to TRBJ1-2; the D gene is possibly TRBD1 (5 bases). Germline V lookup: CDR1 SNHLY, CDR2 FYNNEI. Trimming removed 4 bases from V and 8 bases from J, with 8 bases in between. The CDR3 sequence is 11 residues long. CDR3 amino acids: CASSAQGGYTF. The CDR3 coding sequence is TGTGCCAGCAGTGCCCAGGGAGGCTACACCTTC.

The chain has TRBV2 and TRBJ2-1; 7 bases are a match to TRBD2. Germline V gene sequence: CDR1 SNHLY, CDR2 FYNNEI. V lost 5 bases and J lost 8; bases outside the gene matches: 6. This CDR3 is 13 amino acids long. The CDR3, as DNA: TGTGCCAGCAGTACTAGCGAGTTCGATGAGCAGTTCTTC. Its translation: CASSTSEFDEQFF.

The V and J genes are TRBV7-2 and TRBJ2-7; TRBD2 matches 9 bases. Germline V gene lookup returns CDR1 SGHTA and CDR2 FQGNSA. This CDR3 contains 17 residues. Trimming cost V 0 bases and J 4 bases; bases outside gene matches: 10. The CDR3 sequence is CASSLARAGGTPYEQYF. The CDR3 coding sequence is TGTGCCAGCAGCTTAGCGCGTGCGGGAGGGACCCCTTACGAGCAGTACTTC.

The chain combines TRBV6-1 with TRBJ1-5; tentative D call: TRBD1 (6 bases). The germline gives CDR1 MNHNS, CDR2 SASEGT. This CDR3 is 14 amino acids long. Trimming removed 10 bases at V and 3 bases at J, with 16 bases between. The CDR3 DNA reads as TGTGCCACAGGGGCCGGGACCCCCAATCAGCCCCAGCATTTT. Its protein is CATGAGTPNQPQHF.

Only a few counts were recorded for this clonotype. The chain recombines TRBV10-3 with TRBJ2-3, with 11 bases aligning to TRBD2. The J segment lost 0 bases and the V segment lost 6 bases, leaving 8 bases of the junction unmatched. This CDR3 contains 17 residues. The germline V gene has CDR1 ENHRY and CDR2 SYGVKD. The CDR3 bases are TGTGCCATCAGGAAGGCTAGCGGGGGGACGAGCACAGATACGCAGTATTTT. Residues: CAIRKASGGTSTDTQYF.

The sample holds many counts of this clonotype. The chain combines TRBV10-3 with TRBJ2-5; 10 nucleotides agree with TRBD1. Germline V gives CDR1 ENHRY, CDR2 SYGVKD. Trimming cost V 6 bases and J 4 bases; bases outside gene matches: 11. There are 16 residues in the CDR3. The CDR3 region has the DNA TGTGCCATCAGCGTGGGACAGGGGAATGGAGGAGAGACCCAGTACTTC. Protein sequence: CAISVGQGNGGETQYF.

CDR3 amino acids: CASSLGGRSLHF. In DNA form, the CDR3 reads TGTGCCAGCAGTTTAGGAGGCAGGTCCCTCCACTTT. The chain employs TRBV12-3 or TRBV12-4 and TRBJ1-6; the D is unclear. The CDR3 is 12 residues long. The V and J ends lost 1 base and 14 bases respectively, with 9 bases between them.

This clonotype was seen a handful of times. A single base separates this from a much larger clone, so it may be a read error. The chain recombines TRBV27 with TRBJ1-6, with D unresolved. Germline CDR1 is MNHEY and CDR2 is SMNVEV (reference sequence). V shed 6 bases and J shed 0 bases, with 6 bases lying between them. This CDR3 comprises 14 residues. CDR3 sequence: CASRESSYNSPLHF. The CDR3, as DNA: TGTGCCAGCAGAGAGAGCTCCTATAATTCACCCCTCCACTTT.

The chain employs TRBV12-3 or TRBV12-4 and TRBJ2-7; D remains unclear. Trimming took 8 bases from V and 6 from J, leaving 14 bases between them. This CDR3 region has 12 residues. CDR3 in amino acids: CASGSIRGEQYF. CDR3 bases: TGTGCCAGCGGATCCATCCGCGGCGAGCAGTACTTC.

This chain uses TRBV28 with TRBJ1-6, with D possibly being TRBD1 (5 bases). V was trimmed by 5 bases and J by 8 bases, leaving 16 bases between them. Germline CDR1 MDHEN, CDR2 SYDVKM. This CDR3 has 15 residues. The DNA of the CDR3 is TGTGCCAGCAGTCTTATCCAGGGTGTTGATTCACCCCTCCACTTT. Translated: CASSLIQGVDSPLHF. Complete variable domain (other parts from reference TRBV28 and TRBJ1-6): DVKVTQSSRYLVKRTGEKVFLECVQDMDHENMFWYRQDPGLGLRLIYFSYDVKMKEKGDIPEGYSVSREKKERFSLILESASTNQTSMYLCASSLIQGVDSPLHFGNGTRLTVT.

Here the CDR3 reads CSARQQGAQYGYTF. In DNA, the CDR3 is TGCAGTGCTAGACAACAGGGGGCCCAATATGGCTACACCTTC. This sequence joins TRBV20-1 and TRBJ1-2; TRBD1 agrees at 9 bases. The CDR3 length is 14 residues. CDR1 is DFQATT, CDR2 SNEGSKA, per germline (reference sequence). V shed 2 bases, J shed 5 bases, and the junction held 6 bases outside the gene matches.

The chain joins TRBV5-6 to TRBJ2-1; 13 bases line up with TRBD2. From germline, CDR1 is SGHDT and CDR2 YYEEEE. Germline trimming cut 6 bases from V and 5 bases from J; bases unmatched to any gene: 11. This CDR3 contains 17 residues. In DNA form, the CDR3 reads TGTGCCAGCAACAAATTAATGGGACTAGCGGGAAACAATGAGCAGTTCTTC. Amino acid sequence: CASNKLMGLAGNNEQFF.

The CDR3 coding sequence is TGTGCCAGCAGCCAAGATAAGGACGGACAGGGGCAAGAGACCCAGTACTTC. It yields the protein CASSQDKDGQGQETQYF. The rearrangement joins TRBV4-2 to TRBJ2-5; the match to TRBD1 covers 9 bases. Germline V gene lookup returns CDR1 LGHNA and CDR2 YNFKEQ. The trim removed 0 bases at V and 2 bases at J, leaving 7 bases unmatched. This CDR3 has 17 amino acids.

The chain carries TRBV28 and TRBJ2-7, with 7 positions matching TRBD2. The germline CDR1 and CDR2 sequences are MDHEN and SYDVKM. Trimming removed 3 bases from V and 3 bases from J; junction bases left unmatched: 8. This CDR3 comprises 15 residues. CDR3 amino acids: CASSFLGGGIYEQYF. The CDR3 nucleotides read TGTGCCAGCAGTTTTTTGGGGGGGGGAATCTACGAGCAGTACTTC.

This clonotype was found many times. The chain combines TRBV6-1 with TRBJ1-2; TRBD1 agrees at 7 bases. The CDR3 runs 13 residues. The germline CDR1 and CDR2 sequences are MNHNS and SASEGT. J was trimmed by 4 bases and V by 6 bases; bases with no gene match: 5. CDR3: CASSRDRVYGYTF. As DNA, the CDR3 is TGTGCCAGCAGCCGCGACAGGGTCTATGGCTACACCTTC.

The chain carries TRBV28 and TRBJ1-1; D remains unclear. Trimming took off 6 bases at V and 1 base at J, with 18 bases between the two ends. CDR1 is MDHEN, CDR2 SYDVKM, per germline. The CDR3 extends over 16 amino acids. CDR3 DNA: TGTGCCAGCAGCTTGGCCCCCCTGAGTTGGAACACTGAAGCTTTCTTT. As protein: CASSLAPLSWNTEAFF.

This sequence joins TRBV7-2 and TRBJ2-7; TRBD2 is a possible D gene (5 bases). Germline lookup yields CDR1 SGHTA and CDR2 FQGNSA. Trimming cost V 5 bases and J 3 bases, with 14 bases left between them. The CDR3 is 14 amino acids. The CDR3 protein is CASSPQPTSYEQYF. The CDR3, as DNA: TGTGCCAGCAGCCCACAACCCACTAGCTACGAGCAGTACTTC.